The source of this T cell receptor (beta chain) is a study of cytomegalovirus exposure and HLA in healthy donors. This clone was recorded once. The antigen is undetermined. Regarding the study as a whole: From TCR beta sequences, most subjects' HLA-A and HLA-B alleles were reportedly predicted accurately.

CDR1 and CDR2 (germline): MNHNS, SASEGT. This CDR3 region has 18 residues. The V and J ends lost 2 bases and 3 bases respectively, with 20 bases between them. It was with 60 Vbeta and 13 Jbeta primers that the PCR ran. Sequencing was performed with immunoSEQ multiplex PCR; in TCRdb, only in-frame clones are kept and a portion is missing. The sample shows some 150,000 clones, 75% to 85% of them seen only once. This TCR derives from a middle-aged woman in good health and CMV-seronegative. Sequencing input: PBMCs. This chain links TRBV6-1 with TRBJ2-1, with a tentative D call TRBD2 (6 bases). The CDR3 DNA follows: TGTGCCAGCAGTGAATCGCGGGGATTTGCCTTATTCTACAATGAGCAGTTCTTC. This encodes CASSESRGFALFYNEQFF.